This TCR beta chain was captured in a study of T cells in Graves' hyperthyroidism and ophthalmopathy. Findings and limits, study-wide: Blood also showed most of the thyroid clonotypes that were expanded above 0.001.

This clonotype was detected many times. Its antigen is unidentified. From 8.5 to 10 ml of fresh peripheral blood, PBMCs were isolated. TCR beta CDR3 regions were amplified from RNA. A set of HTBI primers served as the primers for a first-round RT-PCR of the TCR CDR3. MiXCR, run by TCRdb on the multiplex PCR reads, gives a single entry per CDR3 protein. The repertoire holds hundreds of thousands of distinct CDR3 sequences, with approximately 36% as singletons. The CDR3 covers 14 residues. Trimming left V 4 bases short and J 1 base short, with 7 bases between. Germline V lookup: CDR1 ENHRY, CDR2 SYGVKD. The source is a woman aged 40 to 55 with Graves' hyperthyroidism. This rearrangement joins TRBV10-3 to TRBJ1-4; perhaps TRBD1 as D (6 bases). Sequences were obtained from blood. The CDR3 loop is CAISATGTNEKLFF. The CDR3 DNA reads as TGTGCCATCAGTGCGACAGGAACTAATGAAAAACTGTTTTTT.